The 12 T cell receptor beta chains listed next were all sequenced from one sample in a study of T cell responses to AZD1222 COVID-19 vaccine. Profiling relied on immunoSEQ multiplex PCR, and the TCRdb table lists in-frame clones only, not all of them. This sample has tens of thousands of clones, with 80% to 90% found just once. Here the sequenced sample was peripheral blood, taken on day 0 of AZD1222 vaccination. These receptors were taken from an adult in good health.

The genes are TRBV19 and TRBJ2-5; the match to TRBD1 covers 8 bases. Germline assignment: CDR1 LNHDA and CDR2 SQIVND (reference sequence). The CDR3 length is 15 residues. The V gene end was trimmed by 4 bases and the J gene end by 5 bases; junction bases not matched to a gene: 9. Here the CDR3 reads CASSRFGQGVETQYF. The CDR3 DNA is TGTGCCAGTAGTAGATTCGGACAGGGCGTGGAGACCCAGTACTTC. The entire variable domain, with the rest obtained from reference TRBV19 and TRBJ2-5, is as follows: DGGITQSPKYLFRKEGQNVTLSCEQNLNHDAMYWYRQDPGQGLRLIYYSQIVNDFQKGDIAEGYSVSREKKESFPLTVTSAQKNPTAFYLCASSRFGQGVETQYFGPGTRLLVL.

The rearrangement links TRBV9 to TRBJ2-7; TRBD1 matches at 9 bases. CDR3 length equals 14 residues. V dropped 0 bases and J dropped 3; count of bases not matched to a gene: 1. From germline, CDR1 is SGDLS and CDR2 YYNGEE. This CDR3 reads CASSVGDRDYEQYF. DNA for the CDR3: TGTGCCAGCAGCGTAGGGGACAGGGACTACGAGCAGTACTTC.

The genes are TRBV6-5 and TRBJ1-1; no definite D call. Germline loops: CDR1 MNHEY, CDR2 SVGAGI. This CDR3 region has 14 residues. V was shortened by 0 bases and J by 10 bases, with 15 bases between the two germline ends. This CDR3 reads CASSYSGFGYGAFF. CDR3 sequence (DNA): TGTGCCAGCAGTTACTCCGGGTTTGGGTATGGAGCTTTCTTT.

The chain carries TRBV6-2 or TRBV6-3 and TRBJ1-5; 9 bases line up with TRBD1. Trimming took 6 bases from V and 6 from J; bases not matched to a gene: 9. There are 15 residues in the CDR3. CDR1 MNHEY and CDR2 SVGEGT come from the germline V gene. The CDR3 loop reads CASSYGQGFRQPQHF. The DNA for the CDR3 is TGTGCCAGCAGCTATGGACAGGGGTTCCGTCAGCCCCAGCATTTT.

This rearrangement joins TRBV2 to TRBJ2-7, with TRBD2 matching 7 bases. This CDR3 region has 13 residues. The V gene end was trimmed by 4 bases and the J gene end by 7 bases; junction bases not matched to a gene: 7. Germline V gene sequence: CDR1 SNHLY, CDR2 FYNNEI. The CDR3 nucleotides read TGTGCCAGCAGTGTTAGGGAGGGCTCGGAGCAGTACTTC. Protein product: CASSVREGSEQYF. Drawing the rest from reference TRBV2 and TRBJ2-7, the complete variable domain is EPEVTQTPSHQVTQMGQEVILRCVPISNHLYFYWYRQILGQKVEFLVSFYNNEISEKSEIFDDQFSVERPDGSNFTLKIRSTKLEDSAMYFCASSVREGSEQYFGPGTRLTVT.

This chain uses TRBV3-1 (or the pseudogene TRBV3-2) with TRBJ1-1; D ambiguous. Germline V gives CDR1 LGHDT, CDR2 YNNKEL (reference sequence). The germline V and J ends were trimmed by 4 bases and 5 bases, with 14 bases remaining between them. The CDR3 sequence is 14 residues long. The CDR3, as DNA: TGTGCCAGCAGCCCTAGGGTGGGAGTAACTGAAGCTTTCTTT. Translating it yields CASSPRVGVTEAFF.

This chain uses TRBV9 with TRBJ2-1; 10 bases agree with TRBD2. The germline CDR1 and CDR2 sequences are SGDLS and YYNGEE. J was trimmed by 4 bases and V by 0 bases; bases with no gene match: 1. The CDR3 consists of 15 residues. CDR3 amino acids: CASSVVAGGYNEQFF. CDR3 nucleotide sequence: TGTGCCAGCAGCGTAGTAGCGGGGGGATACAATGAGCAGTTCTTC.

This sequence joins TRBV7-9 and TRBJ1-1; 9 bases line up with TRBD1. Germline loops: CDR1 SEHNR, CDR2 FQNEAQ (reference sequence). J was trimmed by 4 bases and V by 0 bases; bases with no gene match: 9. This CDR3 contains 17 residues. The CDR3 nucleotides read TGTGCCAGCAGCTTAGCGCGAAGAGGGACAGGGTCCACTGAAGCTTTCTTT. This codes for CASSLARRGTGSTEAFF.

The V and J genes are TRBV4-3 and TRBJ2-7; TRBD2 might be the D (5 bases). Germline CDR1 reads LGHNA; CDR2 reads YSLEER. V gave up 0 bases and J gave up 10 bases, with 22 bases separating them. The CDR3 loop spans 16 amino acids. CDR3 DNA: TGCGCCAGCAGCCAAGATCTATGGCAGAGACTACGAGGACAGTACTTC. Its translation: CASSQDLWQRLRGQYF.

The V gene is TRBV27, the J gene TRBJ2-2; D is ambiguous. V dropped 5 bases and J dropped 0 bases, with 4 bases sitting between them. Germline V gives CDR1 MNHEY, CDR2 SMNVEV (reference sequence). This CDR3 has 13 residues. The CDR3 DNA reads as TGTGCCAGCAGTGACACGAACACCGGGGAGCTGTTTTTT. Encoded protein: CASSDTNTGELFF.

V and J are TRBV4-3 and TRBJ1-2; no clear D gene. V lost 4 bases and J 2 bases, leaving 14 bases between the germline ends. Germline CDR1 is LGHNA and CDR2 is YSLEER. The CDR3 extends over 15 amino acids. CDR3 residues: CASSLYGSPNYGYTF. Written as DNA, the CDR3 is TGCGCCAGCAGCCTTTACGGGTCCCCAAACTATGGCTACACCTTC.

The CDR3 sequence is CASSPRPAGNTIYF. The CDR3 bases are TGTGCCAGCAGTCCACGGCCGGCTGGAAACACCATATATTTT. The chain employs TRBV6-2 or TRBV6-3 and TRBJ1-3; no reliable D call. V lost 5 bases, J lost 2 bases, and 10 bases lay in between. In germline, CDR1 is MNHEY, CDR2 SVGEGT. This CDR3 comprises 14 residues.